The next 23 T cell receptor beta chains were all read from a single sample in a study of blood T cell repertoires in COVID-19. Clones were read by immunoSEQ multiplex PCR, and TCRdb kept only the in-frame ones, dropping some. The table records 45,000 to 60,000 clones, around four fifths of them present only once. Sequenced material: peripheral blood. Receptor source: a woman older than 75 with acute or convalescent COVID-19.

Here the CDR3 reads CASSVGSGLANMWQYF. The CDR3 nucleotides read TGTGCCAGCAGCGTTGGGTCCGGACTGGCTAATATGTGGCAGTATTTT. This chain joins TRBV9 and TRBJ2-3; D perhaps matches TRBD2 (5 bases). This CDR3 has 16 residues. Germline V gene data show CDR1 as SGDLS and CDR2 as YYNGEE. V dropped 2 bases and J dropped 11 bases, with 24 bases sitting between them.

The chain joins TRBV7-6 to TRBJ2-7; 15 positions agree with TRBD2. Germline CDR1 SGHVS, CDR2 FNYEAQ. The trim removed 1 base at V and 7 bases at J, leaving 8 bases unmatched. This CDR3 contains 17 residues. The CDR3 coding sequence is TGTGCCAGCAGCTTAGGGACTAGCGGGGGGGCCTTAGGAGAGCAGTACTTC. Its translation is CASSLGTSGGALGEQYF.

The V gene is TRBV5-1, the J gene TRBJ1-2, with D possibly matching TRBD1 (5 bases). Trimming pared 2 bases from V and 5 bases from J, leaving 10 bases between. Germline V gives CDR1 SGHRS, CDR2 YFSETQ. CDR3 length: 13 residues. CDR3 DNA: TGCGCCAGCAGCTTTGACAGCTTATATGGCTACACCTTC. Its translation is CASSFDSLYGYTF.

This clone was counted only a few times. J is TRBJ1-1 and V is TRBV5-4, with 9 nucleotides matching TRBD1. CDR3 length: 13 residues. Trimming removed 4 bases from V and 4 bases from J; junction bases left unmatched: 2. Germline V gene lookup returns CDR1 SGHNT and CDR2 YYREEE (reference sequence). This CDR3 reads CASSLTGGTEAFF. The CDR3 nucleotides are TGTGCCAGCAGCCTGACAGGGGGCACTGAAGCTTTCTTT. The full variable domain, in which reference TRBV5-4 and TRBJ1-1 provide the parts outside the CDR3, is ETGVTQSPTHLIKTRGQQVTLRCSSQSGHNTVSWYQQALGQGPQFIFQYYREEENGRGNFPPRFSGLQFPNYSSELNVNALELDDSALYLCASSLTGGTEAFFGQGTRLTVV.

The DNA of the CDR3 is TGTGCCAGCAGTTGGAATAGCGGGGCGGGTGAGCAGTTCTTC. Translated: CASSWNSGAGEQFF. The chain recombines TRBV6-5 with TRBJ2-1, with 8 bases aligning to TRBD2. V shed 4 bases and J 9 bases; nucleotides not matched to a gene: 8. Germline V CDR1 and CDR2: MNHEY, SVGAGI. CDR3 size: 14 residues.

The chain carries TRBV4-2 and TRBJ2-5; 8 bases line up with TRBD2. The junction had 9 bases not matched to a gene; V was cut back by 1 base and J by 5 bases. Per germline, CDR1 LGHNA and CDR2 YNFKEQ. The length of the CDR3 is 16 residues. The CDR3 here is CASSQGDSGGWETQYF. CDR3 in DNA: TGTGCCAGCAGCCAAGGCGACAGCGGGGGTTGGGAGACCCAGTACTTC.

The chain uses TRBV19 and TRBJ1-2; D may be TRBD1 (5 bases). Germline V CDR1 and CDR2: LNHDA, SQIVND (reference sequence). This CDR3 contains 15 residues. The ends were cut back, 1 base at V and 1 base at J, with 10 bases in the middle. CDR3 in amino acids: CASSIGRGLNYGYTF. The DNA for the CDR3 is TGTGCCAGTAGTATAGGGCGGGGCCTTAACTATGGCTACACCTTC.

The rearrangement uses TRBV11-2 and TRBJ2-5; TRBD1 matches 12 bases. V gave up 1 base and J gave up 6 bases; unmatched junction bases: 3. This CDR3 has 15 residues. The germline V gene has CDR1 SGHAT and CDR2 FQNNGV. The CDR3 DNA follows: TGTGCCAGCAGCTTAGCTGGGACAGGGGGCAAGACCCAGTACTTC. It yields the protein CASSLAGTGGKTQYF.

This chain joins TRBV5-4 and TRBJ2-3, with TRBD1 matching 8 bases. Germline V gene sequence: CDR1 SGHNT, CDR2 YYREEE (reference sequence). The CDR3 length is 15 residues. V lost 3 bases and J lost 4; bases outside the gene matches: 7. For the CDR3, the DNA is TGTGCCAGCAGCTCCCCATCAGGGGGCTCAGATACGCAGTATTTT. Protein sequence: CASSSPSGGSDTQYF. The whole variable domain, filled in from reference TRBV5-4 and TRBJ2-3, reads ETGVTQSPTHLIKTRGQQVTLRCSSQSGHNTVSWYQQALGQGPQFIFQYYREEENGRGNFPPRFSGLQFPNYSSELNVNALELDDSALYLCASSSPSGGSDTQYFGPGTRLTVL.

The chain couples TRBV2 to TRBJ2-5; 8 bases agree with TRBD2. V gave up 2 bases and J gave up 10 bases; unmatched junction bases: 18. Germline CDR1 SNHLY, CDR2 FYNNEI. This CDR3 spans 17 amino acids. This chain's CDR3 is CASSESHPGQPGGIQYF. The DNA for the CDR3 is TGTGCCAGCAGTGAAAGTCACCCAGGGCAACCGGGGGGGATCCAGTACTTC.

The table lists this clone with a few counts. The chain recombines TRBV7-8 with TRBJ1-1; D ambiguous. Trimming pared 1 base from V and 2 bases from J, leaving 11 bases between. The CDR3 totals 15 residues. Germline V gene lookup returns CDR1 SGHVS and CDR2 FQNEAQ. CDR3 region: CASSLVTTINTEAFF. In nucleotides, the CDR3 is TGTGCCAGCAGCTTAGTAACAACTATTAACACTGAAGCTTTCTTT.

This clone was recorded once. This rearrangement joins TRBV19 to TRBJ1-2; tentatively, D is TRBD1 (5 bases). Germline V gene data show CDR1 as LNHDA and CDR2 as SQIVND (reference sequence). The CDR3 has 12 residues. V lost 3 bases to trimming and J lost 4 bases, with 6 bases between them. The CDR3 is CASSIQGYGYTF. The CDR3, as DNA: TGTGCCAGTAGTATCCAGGGCTATGGCTACACCTTC.

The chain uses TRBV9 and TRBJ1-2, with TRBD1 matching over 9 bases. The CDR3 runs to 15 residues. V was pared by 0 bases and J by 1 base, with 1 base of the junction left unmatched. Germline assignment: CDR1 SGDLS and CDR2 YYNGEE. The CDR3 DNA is TGTGCCAGCAGCGTAGGGACAGGGGATAACTATGGCTACACCTTC. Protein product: CASSVGTGDNYGYTF.

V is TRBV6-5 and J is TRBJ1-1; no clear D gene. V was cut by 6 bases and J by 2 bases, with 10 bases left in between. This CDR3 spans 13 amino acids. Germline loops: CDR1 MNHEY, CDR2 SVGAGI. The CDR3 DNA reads TGTGCCAGCAGACAAAATATTAACACTGAAGCTTTCTTT. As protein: CASRQNINTEAFF.

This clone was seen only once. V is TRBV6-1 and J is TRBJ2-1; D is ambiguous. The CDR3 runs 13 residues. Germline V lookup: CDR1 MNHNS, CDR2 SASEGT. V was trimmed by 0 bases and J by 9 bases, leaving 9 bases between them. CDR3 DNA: TGTGCCAGCAGTGAAGCCCGTACCGGTGAGCAGTTCTTC. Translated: CASSEARTGEQFF.

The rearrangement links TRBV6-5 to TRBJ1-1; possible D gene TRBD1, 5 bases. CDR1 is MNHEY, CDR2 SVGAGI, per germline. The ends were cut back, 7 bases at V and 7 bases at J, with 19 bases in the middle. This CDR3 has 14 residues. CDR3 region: CASTSEGVVGEAFF. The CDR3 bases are TGTGCCAGCACATCTGAAGGGGTAGTCGGTGAAGCTTTCTTT.

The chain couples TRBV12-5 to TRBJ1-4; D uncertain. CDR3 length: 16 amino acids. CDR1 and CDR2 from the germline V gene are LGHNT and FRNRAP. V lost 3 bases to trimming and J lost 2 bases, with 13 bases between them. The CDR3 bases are TGTGCTAGTGGTTTCGCCCTGACACTGACTAATGAAAAACTGTTTTTT. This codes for CASGFALTLTNEKLFF.

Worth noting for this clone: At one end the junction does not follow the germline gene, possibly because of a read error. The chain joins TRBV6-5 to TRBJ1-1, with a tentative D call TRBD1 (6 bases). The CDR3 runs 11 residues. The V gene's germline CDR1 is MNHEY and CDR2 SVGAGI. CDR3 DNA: TGTGCCGGCAGCAGACAGGAGATAGCTTTCTTT. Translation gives CAGSRQEIAFF.

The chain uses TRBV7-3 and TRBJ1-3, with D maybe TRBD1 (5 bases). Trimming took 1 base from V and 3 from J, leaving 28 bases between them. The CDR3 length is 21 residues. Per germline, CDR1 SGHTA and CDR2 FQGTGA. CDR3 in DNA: TGTGCCAGCAGCTTAAATTCGGCCTTAGGGTCAGGGTTTTGGTGTGGAAACACCATATATTTT. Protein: CASSLNSALGSGFWCGNTIYF.

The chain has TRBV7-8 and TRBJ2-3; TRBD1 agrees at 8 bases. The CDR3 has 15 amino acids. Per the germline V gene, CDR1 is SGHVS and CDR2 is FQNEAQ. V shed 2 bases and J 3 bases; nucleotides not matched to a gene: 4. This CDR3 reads CASSLRQGMTDTQYF. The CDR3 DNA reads TGTGCCAGCAGCTTAAGACAGGGGATGACAGATACGCAGTATTTT.

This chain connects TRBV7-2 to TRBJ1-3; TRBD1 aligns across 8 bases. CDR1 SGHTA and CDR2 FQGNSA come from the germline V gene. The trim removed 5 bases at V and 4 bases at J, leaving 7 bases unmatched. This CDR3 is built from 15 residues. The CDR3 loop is CASSPQGAAGNTIYF. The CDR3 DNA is TGTGCCAGCAGCCCCCAGGGGGCGGCAGGAAACACCATATATTTT. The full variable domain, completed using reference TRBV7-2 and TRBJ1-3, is GAGVSQSPSNKVTEKGKDVELRCDPISGHTALYWYRQSLGQGLEFLIYFQGNSAPDKSGLPSDRFSAERTGGSVSTLTIQRTQQEDSAVYLCASSPQGAAGNTIYFGEGSWLTVV.

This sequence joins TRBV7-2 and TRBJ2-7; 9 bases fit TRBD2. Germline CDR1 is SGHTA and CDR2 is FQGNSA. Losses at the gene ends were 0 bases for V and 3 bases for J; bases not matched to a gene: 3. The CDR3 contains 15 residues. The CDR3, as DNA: TGTGCCAGCAGCTTAGCCGGGACTAGCTTCTACGAGCAGTACTTC. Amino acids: CASSLAGTSFYEQYF.

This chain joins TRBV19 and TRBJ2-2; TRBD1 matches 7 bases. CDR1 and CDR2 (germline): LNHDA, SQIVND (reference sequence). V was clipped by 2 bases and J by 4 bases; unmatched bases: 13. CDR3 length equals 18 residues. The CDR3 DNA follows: TGTGCCAGTAGTATAAACAGGGGCTGGCCTTTAGGCACCGGGGAGCTGTTTTTT. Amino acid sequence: CASSINRGWPLGTGELFF. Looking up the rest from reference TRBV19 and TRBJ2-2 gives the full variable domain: DGGITQSPKYLFRKEGQNVTLSCEQNLNHDAMYWYRQDPGQGLRLIYYSQIVNDFQKGDIAEGYSVSREKKESFPLTVTSAQKNPTAFYLCASSINRGWPLGTGELFFGEGSRLTVL.